A selection of T cell receptor beta chains follows, all from one sample in a study of vaccination and CD4 T cells after COVID-19. The antigens these receptors bind are not known. MiXCR, applied by TCRdb to the PCR reads, yields one record per CDR3 protein. The sample holds several thousand distinct CDR3 sequences; approximately 41% are singletons and the top ten take 20%. Sample: CD4+ T cells from blood, cultured in vitro. The receptors stem from a human donor in good health. CDR3s leave out the opening cysteine and the closing phenylalanine or tryptophan.

v_gene,CDR3aa
TRBV6-1,ASRTTAGGRYEQY
TRBV9,ASSVAVSDTEAF
TRBV30,AWSGRGQTHTYGYT
TRBV7-2,ASSLGVLENTIY
TRBV19,ASSIDRDGTQH
TRBV6-2/TRBV6-3,ASSYPGARADTQY
TRBV4-1,ASSQEAAIGDRYGYT
TRBV27,ASSWTDSNSPLH
TRBV12-3/TRBV12-4,ASNVRTSNSPLH
TRBV12-3/TRBV12-4,ASSSTPGTGAF
TRBV6-5,ASSYSGTGTTNTEAF
TRBV28,ASSLIPGNYNSPLH
TRBV6-5,ASSYSLETSGTSYEQY
TRBV30,AWSETGRITLNQPQH
TRBV7-2,ASSLVGTGGHYSNQPQH
TRBV5-4,ASSSQDRVGSDTQY
TRBV7-7,ASSLTAGTGELF
TRBV19,ASSTFQGWDYGYT
TRBV12-3/TRBV12-4,ASSFLNYEQY
TRBV5-6,ASSLGLVTQETQY
TRBV15,ATSRAANTEAF
TRBV6-1,ASSDRDVGNQPQH
TRBV5-4,ASSLGEVEAF
TRBV10-3,AISAAGTGTGNTIY
TRBV30,AWRGTANTGELF
TRBV19,ASSSSGVTETQY
TRBV20-1,SADPGLAGIRSSYNEQF
TRBV6-5,ASSYSPGNTEAF
TRBV28,ASSKPGRRFSYSPLH
TRBV12-3/TRBV12-4,ASSFPSGFNNEQF
TRBV20-1,SAARGADYGYT